This T cell receptor (beta chain) was documented in a study of T-cell reconstitution after alpha-beta-depleted transplantation in children. Findings and limits, study-wide: When one year had passed after transplant, most T-cell counts and diversity came from newly produced T cells.

Preparation of the TCRbeta library involved a method that used unique molecular identifiers. MiXCR was run by TCRdb on the PCR reads, yielding one entry per CDR3 protein. This table has around 670,000 distinct CDR3 sequences, about an eighth appearing once. Worth noting for this clonotype: Its antigen is not known.

The V gene end was trimmed by 2 bases and the J gene end by 2 bases; junction bases not matched to a gene: 9. The CDR3 runs 17 residues. CDR1 is ENHRY and CDR2 is SYGVKD in the germline V gene. The TCR comes from a girl aged 2-10 years with congenital amegakaryocytic thrombocytopenia, due to receive a stem cell transplant. The chain joins TRBV10-3 to TRBJ2-1; 7 bases map to TRBD1. Sequenced material: PBMCs, taken before TCRalphabeta/CD19-depleted stem cell transplant. CDR3 coding DNA: TGTGCCATCAGTGAGACAACAGGGGTACGGGCCTACAATGAGCAGTTCTTC. It yields the protein CAISETTGVRAYNEQFF.